This T cell receptor beta chain was profiled in a study of T cells after yellow fever vaccination. Germline CDR1 reads MNHEY; CDR2 reads SVGAGI. V trimming: 5 bases; J trimming: 0 bases; junction bases outside the gene matches: 10. This CDR3 region has 17 residues. In TCRdb, the 5' RACE reads were re-called with MiXCR into one record per CDR3 protein. The sample carries approximately 150,000 distinct CDR3 sequences, over 7% recorded once. Study observations and caveats: Just a small share of clonotypes turned up in the CD4 compartment as well as the CD8 compartment.

This clonotype showed up just a few times. The antigen remains unidentified. The material sequenced was CD4+ T cells sorted from PBMCs, taken 5 days after the yellow fever booster vaccination. The chain uses TRBV6-5 and TRBJ2-3; 8 bases map to TRBD2. The clonotype was recovered from a man aged 25-40 years who received the YFV17D yellow fever vaccine. CDR3 nucleotide sequence: TGTGCCAGCAGTCCCGGTATAGCGGGGCCTAGCACAGATACGCAGTATTTT. This sequence encodes CASSPGIAGPSTDTQYF.